The 20 T cell receptor beta chains below come from one sample, sequenced in a study of response to subunit inactivated influenza vaccine. Each CDR3 protein gets one entry after TCRdb re-called the RT-PCR reads with MiXCR. The repertoire holds 500,000 or so distinct CDR3 sequences, with roughly 9.7% as singletons. The material was PBMCs from blood, obtained roughly 48 days after vaccination. The receptors derive from a man aged 50 to 59 who received an inactivated influenza vaccine.

There are a few counts of this clonotype. The V and J genes are TRBV12-3 or TRBV12-4 and TRBJ2-5; the match to TRBD1 covers 7 bases. The CDR3 spans 13 residues. With 4 bases clipped from V and 5 bases from J, the junction kept 4 bases outside the gene matches. This chain's CDR3 is CASSYPGGETQYF. The CDR3 DNA follows: TGTGCCAGCAGTTACCCAGGGGGTGAGACCCAGTACTTC.

This clonotype was detected a few times. The chain has TRBV19 and TRBJ1-5; TRBD1 is a possible D gene (5 bases). Trimming took off 6 bases at V and 3 bases at J, with 15 bases between the two ends. Per germline, CDR1 LNHDA and CDR2 SQIVND (reference sequence). This CDR3 is built from 15 residues. CDR3 nucleotides: TGTGCCAGTAGGGGGACGGGGCTCTTCAATCAGCCCCAGCATTTT. This gives the protein CASRGTGLFNQPQHF.

The J gene is TRBJ2-7, the V gene TRBV7-9, with D maybe TRBD2 (6 bases). Between the trimmed V and J ends, which lost 5 bases and 9 bases, there was a span of 20 bases. The CDR3 is 14 residues long. Germline assignment: CDR1 SEHNR and CDR2 FQNEAQ (reference sequence). The CDR3 sequence is CASSRETAQALQYF. The CDR3 DNA reads TGTGCCAGCAGCCGGGAGACGGCACAGGCTTTGCAGTACTTC. The whole variable domain, filled in from reference TRBV7-9 and TRBJ2-7, reads DTGVSQNPRHKITKRGQNVTFRCDPISEHNRLYWYRQTLGQGPEFLTYFQNEAQLEKSRLLSDRFSAERPKGSFSTLEIQRTEQGDSAMYLCASSRETAQALQYFGPGTRLTVT.

This clonotype was found a few times. This chain joins TRBV14 and TRBJ2-5; D ambiguous. Germline-derived CDR1 and CDR2 are SGHDN and FVKESK. The V end lost 2 bases, the J end lost 3 bases, and 13 bases lay between the germline ends. This CDR3 spans 15 amino acids. The CDR3, as DNA: TGTGCCAGCAGCCAAATACTGAACCGAAAAGAGACCCAGTACTTC. This sequence encodes CASSQILNRKETQYF.

The chain has TRBV5-5 and TRBJ1-2; no clear D. The V end was cut by 1 base, the J end by 8 bases, with 9 bases between. CDR3 length: 12 amino acids. Germline loops: CDR1 SGHKS, CDR2 YYEKEE (reference sequence). The CDR3 loop is CASSLYPQGYTF. The CDR3 coding sequence is TGTGCCAGCAGCTTGTACCCACAGGGCTACACCTTC.

This chain connects TRBV10-2 to TRBJ1-1; maybe TRBD1 (6 bases). This CDR3 region has 15 residues. The ends were cut back, 3 bases at V and 1 base at J, with 12 bases in the middle. Germline values: CDR1 WSHSY, CDR2 SAAADI. The CDR3 protein is CASSDSDRWNTEAFF. CDR3 coding DNA: TGCGCCAGCAGTGATTCGGACAGATGGAACACTGAAGCTTTCTTT.

The chain employs TRBV5-5 and TRBJ2-7; TRBD2 might be the D (5 bases). The CDR3 loop spans 13 amino acids. Per the germline V gene, CDR1 is SGHKS and CDR2 is YYEKEE (reference sequence). Deletions cut 0 bases from V and 5 bases from J, with 9 bases between. The CDR3 DNA reads TGTGCCAGCAGCTTGGCGGGGTACCACGAGCAGTACTTC. Residues: CASSLAGYHEQYF.

CDR3 bases: TGCGCCAGCAGCCAAGGACAGGGAGCGGGATCCCCCTACAATGAGCAGTTCTTC. It specifies CASSQGQGAGSPYNEQFF. V is TRBV4-1 and J is TRBJ2-1; D may be TRBD1 or TRBD2 (7 bases each). The CDR3 consists of 18 residues. The V gene lost 1 base and the J gene lost 2 bases, with 18 bases spanning the gap. Germline V gene lookup returns CDR1 MGHRA and CDR2 YSYEKL.

This clonotype appeared a few times. V usage is TRBV16 and J usage is TRBJ2-7; 7 bases line up with TRBD1. The V gene end was trimmed by 0 bases and the J gene end by 3 bases; junction bases not matched to a gene: 5. The CDR3 has 15 amino acids. Germline CDR1 is KGHSY and CDR2 is FQNENV. CDR3 sequence: CASSQSPGQIYEQYF. CDR3 nucleotide sequence: TGTGCCAGCAGCCAATCCCCGGGACAGATCTACGAGCAGTACTTC.

In its sample, this clonotype was seen many times. The gene calls are TRBV12-3 or TRBV12-4 and TRBJ1-2; D is perhaps TRBD1 (5 bases). The CDR3 has 14 residues. The germline V and J ends were trimmed by 2 bases and 7 bases, with 14 bases remaining between them. The CDR3 nucleotides read TGTGCCAGCAGTTTACTCGGGGGGAGGAGTGGCTACACCTTC. Translation: CASSLLGGRSGYTF.

V usage is TRBV12-3 or TRBV12-4 and J usage is TRBJ1-6; D remains ambiguous. This CDR3 contains 13 residues. With 8 bases removed from V and 10 bases from J, the gap between germline ends came to 15 bases. In nucleotides, the CDR3 is TGTGCCAGCCAGCTGGCAGCCAGATCACCCCTCCACTTT. As protein: CASQLAARSPLHF.

This clonotype was counted ten times or more. The rearrangement uses TRBV12-3 or TRBV12-4 and TRBJ2-2; D ambiguous. The V end lost 3 bases, the J end lost 6 bases, and 20 bases lay between the germline ends. The CDR3 length is 17 residues. DNA of the CDR3: TGTGCCAGCAGTTTGTTCCCGGCCACGAATGTCGCCGGGGAGCTGTTTTTT. Protein product: CASSLFPATNVAGELFF.

The chain uses TRBV10-3 and TRBJ2-3, with D perhaps TRBD1 or TRBD2 (5 bases each). Germline V gene lookup returns CDR1 ENHRY and CDR2 SYGVKD. This CDR3 region has 14 residues. Between the trimmed V and J ends, which lost 6 bases and 1 base, there was a span of 11 bases. This CDR3 reads CAIRRGSGTDTQYF. CDR3 sequence (DNA): TGTGCCATCAGGAGGGGTAGCGGCACAGATACGCAGTATTTT.

The chain couples TRBV5-1 to TRBJ2-3, with 7 bases lining up with TRBD2. This CDR3 contains 15 residues. The trim removed 2 bases at V and 0 bases at J, leaving 3 bases unmatched. Germline V CDR1 and CDR2: SGHRS, YFSETQ. The CDR3 DNA reads TGCGCCAGCAGCTTAACTAGCGCCAGCACAGATACGCAGTATTTT. Protein: CASSLTSASTDTQYF.

This clonotype showed up just a few times. This chain links TRBV24-1 with TRBJ2-2, with D hard to call. Germline assignment: CDR1 KGHDR and CDR2 SFDVKD. Trimming removed 4 bases from V and 1 base from J, with 9 bases in between. The CDR3 has 15 residues. The CDR3 here is CATSEEDENTGELFF. As DNA, the CDR3 is TGTGCCACCAGTGAAGAAGACGAGAACACCGGGGAGCTGTTTTTT.

This clonotype was observed many times. The chain links TRBV12-3 or TRBV12-4 to TRBJ1-4, with D hard to call. The CDR3 spans 15 residues. Trimming shortened V by 4 bases and J by 5 bases, and 14 bases separated the two germline ends. The chain's CDR3 is CASSSRERHNEKLFF. In DNA, the CDR3 is TGTGCCAGCAGTTCGAGGGAGCGGCACAATGAAAAACTGTTTTTT.

Only a few counts were recorded for this clonotype. The chain employs TRBV7-3 and TRBJ2-3; tentative D call: TRBD1 (6 bases). This CDR3 comprises 15 residues. Germline CDR1 SGHTA, CDR2 FQGTGA. Trimming removed 1 base from V and 1 base from J, with 9 bases in between. The CDR3 DNA is TGTGCCAGCAGCTTAATGGGGGCGGGCACAGATACGCAGTATTTT. Translating it yields CASSLMGAGTDTQYF.

This clonotype showed up just a few times. The chain links TRBV27 to TRBJ2-7; 9 bases match TRBD2. Germline V CDR1 and CDR2: MNHEY, SMNVEV (reference sequence). This CDR3 region has 13 residues. Trimming took 9 bases from V and 2 from J; bases not matched to a gene: 5. The CDR3 loop reads CASRASGTYEQYF. The DNA for the CDR3 is TGTGCCAGTCGAGCTAGCGGGACCTACGAGCAGTACTTC.

This clonotype has more than one count but fewer than ten. The genes are TRBV5-5 and TRBJ2-1; 8 bases align to TRBD2. This CDR3 has 18 amino acids. Germline CDR1 is SGHKS and CDR2 is YYEKEE (reference sequence). V lost 2 bases and J lost 2; bases outside the gene matches: 12. The CDR3 nucleotides are TGTGCCAGCAGCTTTCTAGCGGGCCAAGCCTCCGCCTACAATGAGCAGTTCTTC. It codes for CASSFLAGQASAYNEQFF.

This clonotype was seen only a few times. V usage is TRBV29-1 and J usage is TRBJ2-1, with no clear D. V lost 2 bases to trimming and J lost 7 bases, with 12 bases between them. CDR1 and CDR2 from the germline V gene are SQVTM and ANQGSEA. CDR3 length: 13 amino acids. In DNA, the CDR3 is TGCAGCGTTGAACCGCATGATTCGAATGAGCAGTTCTTC. As protein: CSVEPHDSNEQFF.